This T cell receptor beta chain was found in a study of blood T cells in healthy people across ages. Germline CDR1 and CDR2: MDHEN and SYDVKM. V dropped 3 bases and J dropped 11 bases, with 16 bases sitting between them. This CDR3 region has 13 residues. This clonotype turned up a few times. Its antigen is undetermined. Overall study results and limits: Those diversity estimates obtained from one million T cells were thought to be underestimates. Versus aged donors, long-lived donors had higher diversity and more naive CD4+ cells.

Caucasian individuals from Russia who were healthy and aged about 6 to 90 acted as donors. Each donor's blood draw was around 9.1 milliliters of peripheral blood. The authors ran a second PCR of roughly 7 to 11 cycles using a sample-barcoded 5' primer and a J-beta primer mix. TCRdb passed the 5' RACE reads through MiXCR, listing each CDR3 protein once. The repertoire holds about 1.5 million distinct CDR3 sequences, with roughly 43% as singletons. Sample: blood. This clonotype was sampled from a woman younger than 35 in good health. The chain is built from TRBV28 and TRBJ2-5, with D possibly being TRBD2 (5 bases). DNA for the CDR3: TGTGCCAGCAGTTTTGCGACGGGGAATGAGCAGTACTTC. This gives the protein CASSFATGNEQYF.